This TCR beta chain appears in the sequencing data of a study of cytomegalovirus exposure and HLA in healthy donors. Overall study findings and caveats: The study reported that TCR beta sequences accurately predicted HLA-A and HLA-B alleles in most subjects.

A word on this clone: The antigen is not known.

The study ran its PCR with 60 Vbeta and 13 Jbeta primers. Data came from immunoSEQ multiplex PCR; TCRdb stores just in-frame clones and leaves some out. The repertoire consists of 95,000 to 100,000 clones, with roughly 74% occurring once and the leading ten covering 1.9%. Sequencing was carried out using PBMCs. The receptor was isolated from a woman in her 40s in good health and CMV-seronegative.

CDR3: CASRQGANEQFF. CDR3 coding DNA: TGTGCCAGCCGACAGGGGGCAAATGAGCAGTTCTTC. The rearrangement uses TRBV6-6 and TRBJ2-1, with TRBD1 matching 10 bases. This CDR3 is built from 12 residues. With V trimmed by 8 bases and J by 7 bases, 2 bases remained unmatched. Germline CDR1 and CDR2: MNHNY and SVGAGI (reference sequence).